Described below is a single T cell receptor (beta chain) sequence and its context. Its antigen is unknown. Per-nucleotide qualities are absent, and no much larger clonotype sits a single base away. These data come from a study of blood T cell repertoires in COVID-19 (dated by TCRdb to 2020 to 2022). Describing the broader study: Samples from collaborators originated in the United States, Italy and Spain and spanned both the acute and convalescent phases of COVID-19. The prospective study material was composed of cDNA or gDNA derived from T cells, B-cell-depleted T cells, or PBMCs. The dataset comprised deeply sampled blood TCRbeta repertoires from subjects exposed to, actively infected with, or recovered from COVID-19. The repertoires were released in a freely available public database intended as a resource for research on the immune response to SARS-CoV-2. The samples were drawn from the first 160 participants of the ongoing ImmuneRACE study and from 1,254 subjects provided by 6 global collaborators. A de-identified subject ID, COVID-19 status, age in years and sex were almost always included in the sample metadata. HLA class I and class II types, where available, came from metadata supplied by the sample provider rather than from assay-based typing. Findings and caveats that apply to the study as a whole: How much clinical and demographic metadata was included differed by source and by participant, and the metadata was provided uncurated.

TCRbeta CDR3 regions were amplified from genomic DNA by means of the immunoSEQ Assay, a bias-controlled multiplex PCR. As for the authors' bioinformatics: The number of nucleated cells in each sample was estimated by amplification of reference gene primers within the assay. To quantify the absolute abundance of each unique TCRbeta CDR3 rearrangement, sequence reads were collapsed and filtered. For each sample, productive Simpson clonality was calculated by taking the square root of Simpson's diversity index across productive rearrangements. What TCRdb holds here is the immuneACCESS table cut down to in-frame rearrangements. Part of the clones is not present; checked against another copy, under half of the missing clones reflect an unresolved V gene, and the others are unexplained. That table gives V, J and clone size, and the DNA gave D and trimming. In this sample the table shows some 390,000 clones, over 75% of which occur a single time. The ten top clones hold 1.5% to 1.9% of the sample.

At one collaborating source in Seattle, patients were enrolled during active infection and were followed longitudinally through the course of disease. Whole blood was collected in K2EDTA tubes by collaborating institutions according to the institutions' own protocols. For TCRbeta analysis, collaborator samples were shipped as frozen whole blood, as isolated PBMCs, or as DNA extracted from either sample type. This receptor was obtained from a woman aged 40 to 50 with COVID-19, enrolled during active disease. The source material was peripheral blood.

CDR3 sequence: CASSFWGLDGYTF. DNA sequence: TGTGCCAGCAGCTTTTGGGGGCTTGATGGCTACACCTTC. Recombination joined TRBV13 with TRBJ1-2; matching of 6 bases hints at TRBD1 as the D gene. CDR1 and CDR2, per the germline V gene (reference sequence), are PRHDT and FYEKMQ. V sheds 3 bases and J sheds 6 bases, leaving 11 bases between their ends. The CDR3 goes from the cysteine to the phenylalanine over 13 residues. Only the CDR3 region is kept as DNA, spanning 39 bases read in frame from base 1.